This T cell receptor beta chain was captured in a study of blood T cell repertoires in COVID-19. Only in-frame clones appear in the TCRdb table, and some are missing; sequencing was by immunoSEQ multiplex PCR. This sample has approximately 33,000 clones, with approximately 91% found just once. Sequencing used peripheral blood. The clonotype was recovered from a man between 60 and 70 years old with COVID-19, enrolled during active disease.

DNA for the CDR3: TGTGCCAGCAGTGATCGTGGAGGGATGTTTGAAAAACTGTTTTTT. Translated: CASSDRGGMFEKLFF. The J gene is TRBJ1-4, the V gene TRBV6-1; no clear D. The CDR3 contains 15 residues. The germline V and J ends were trimmed by 3 bases and 7 bases, with 15 bases remaining between them. Germline CDR1 and CDR2: MNHNS and SASEGT.